There are a few counts of the clone carrying this TCR beta chain. What it binds is unknown. This record belongs to a study of T cell repertoires in cytomegalovirus infection. Study overall: Evidence of both CMV infection and a matching HLA type came from public TCR beta signatures.

One entry per CDR3 protein results from TCRdb running MiXCR on the reads. The sample records around 47,000 distinct CDR3 sequences, around a fifth being singletons. This CDR3 is built from 11 residues. Germline loops: CDR1 DFQATT, CDR2 SNEGSKA (reference sequence). J was trimmed by 6 bases and V by 7 bases; bases with no gene match: 4. This sample comprised CD8+ T cells from cultured PBMCs, obtained from culture after CMV antigen stimulation. This TCR came from a human donor in good health (CMV status not recorded). Some clones in this sample may be carry-over from other donors' samples. This sequence joins TRBV20-1 and TRBJ1-2; 8 bases are a match to TRBD1. The CDR3, as DNA: TGCAGTGATTCGGACAGGGATGGCTACACCTTC. Its protein product is CSDSDRDGYTF.